This entry lists 8 T cell receptor beta chains sequenced from one sample in a study of T cells after yellow fever vaccination. TCRdb used MiXCR to reprocess the 5' RACE reads, holding one entry per CDR3 protein. The sample holds 550,000 to 750,000 distinct CDR3 sequences, approximately 15% seen once. The sequenced sample was PBMCs, obtained on the day of the yellow fever booster vaccination. The receptor source for this set is a man aged 25 to 40 who received the YFV17D yellow fever vaccine.

This clonotype was detected only a few times. The CDR3 loop reads CASSLGPGVNEQFF. The CDR3 DNA follows: TGTGCCAGCAGCCTCGGACCAGGGGTGAATGAGCAGTTCTTC. This chain uses TRBV11-1 with TRBJ2-1, with a tentative D call TRBD1 (6 bases). V gave up 5 bases and J gave up 7 bases, with 15 bases separating them. CDR3 size: 14 residues. Germline values: CDR1 SGHAT, CDR2 FQDESV (reference sequence).

This clonotype has just a few counts. This chain joins TRBV28 and TRBJ2-5, with D perhaps TRBD2 (5 bases). V gave up 7 bases and J gave up 6 bases, with 21 bases separating them. Germline V CDR1 and CDR2: MDHEN, SYDVKM. The CDR3 consists of 15 residues. The CDR3 nucleotides read TGTGCCAGCACTCAGTTCCGGGGTATCGTTAAGACCCAGTACTTC. Its translation is CASTQFRGIVKTQYF.

This clonotype was detected only a few times. The chain recombines TRBV25-1 with TRBJ2-5, with D maybe TRBD1 (5 bases). CDR1 is MGHDK, CDR2 SYGVNS, per germline. The CDR3 runs to 13 residues. V gave up 3 bases and J gave up 2 bases, with 7 bases separating them. This chain's CDR3 is CASSDTGQETQYF. CDR3 in DNA: TGTGCCAGCAGTGATACAGGTCAAGAGACCCAGTACTTC.

In nucleotides, the CDR3 is TGCGCCAGCAGCCAAGTGGGCGGGAGGCGCCCCTACAATGAGCAGTTCTTC. Protein sequence: CASSQVGGRRPYNEQFF. The gene calls are TRBV4-1 and TRBJ2-1; 8 nucleotides match TRBD2. CDR3 length: 17 amino acids. Germline CDR1 reads MGHRA; CDR2 reads YSYEKL. Trimming cost V 1 base and J 2 bases; bases outside gene matches: 7.

This clonotype turned up a few times. This sequence joins TRBV20-1 and TRBJ2-5; the D gene is possibly TRBD1 (6 bases). In germline, CDR1 is DFQATT, CDR2 SNEGSKA (reference sequence). The CDR3 sequence is 15 residues long. V was pared by 2 bases and J by 1 base, with 14 bases between. CDR3 sequence: CSARLQGLSQETQYF. In DNA form, the CDR3 reads TGCAGTGCTAGACTACAGGGTCTCAGCCAAGAGACCCAGTACTTC.

This clonotype has more than one count but fewer than ten. The V and J genes are TRBV29-1 and TRBJ2-2, with TRBD1 matching 7 bases. This CDR3 has 14 amino acids. Trimming cost V 7 bases and J 4 bases; bases outside gene matches: 9. CDR1 is SQVTM, CDR2 ANQGSEA, per germline. The CDR3 loop reads CSGLGDSSTGELFF. The DNA of the CDR3 is TGCAGCGGGTTGGGGGACAGTTCCACCGGGGAGCTGTTTTTT.

In its sample, this clonotype was seen a few times. V is TRBV28 and J is TRBJ2-7; possibly TRBD2 for D (6 bases). V gave up 5 bases and J gave up 2 bases, with 16 bases separating them. The CDR3 is made up of 15 amino acids. The V gene's germline CDR1 is MDHEN and CDR2 SYDVKM. CDR3 nucleotides: TGTGCCAGCAGTCTCCGGACGGGACTCCCCTACGAGCAGTACTTC. Its protein product is CASSLRTGLPYEQYF.

This clonotype was recorded a few times. The chain recombines TRBV3-1 with TRBJ1-4, with 11 bases lining up with TRBD1. V lost 3 bases to trimming and J lost 13 bases; unmatched junction nucleotides: 13. The CDR3 extends over 16 amino acids. The germline gives CDR1 LGHDT, CDR2 YNNKEL (reference sequence). CDR3 nucleotide sequence: TGTGCCAGCAGCCAGGGACAGGGGGTTGCTTCTATTAGACTGTTTTTT. Translation gives CASSQGQGVASIRLFF.